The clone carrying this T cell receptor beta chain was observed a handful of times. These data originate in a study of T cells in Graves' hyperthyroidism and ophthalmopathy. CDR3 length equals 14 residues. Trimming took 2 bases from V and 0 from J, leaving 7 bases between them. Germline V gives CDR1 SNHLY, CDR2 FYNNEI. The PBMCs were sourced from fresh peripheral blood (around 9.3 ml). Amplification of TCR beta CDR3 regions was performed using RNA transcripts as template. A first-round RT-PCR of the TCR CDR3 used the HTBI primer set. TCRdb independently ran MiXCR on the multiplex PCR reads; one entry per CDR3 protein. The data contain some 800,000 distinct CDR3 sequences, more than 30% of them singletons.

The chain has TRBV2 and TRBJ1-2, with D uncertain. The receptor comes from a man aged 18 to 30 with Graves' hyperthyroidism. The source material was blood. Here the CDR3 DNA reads TGTGCCAGCAGTGAACGGGAGTCTAACTATGGCTACACCTTC. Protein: CASSERESNYGYTF.